The table lists the clone carrying this T cell receptor (beta chain) with many counts. These data belong to a study of early T cells in non-severe SARS-CoV-2 infection. TCRdb fed the 5' RACE reads into MiXCR, producing one record per CDR3 protein. Here the sample spans approximately 70,000 distinct CDR3 sequences, under 15% being singletons. Sequenced input: whole blood. The sequence was obtained from an adult who was a healthcare worker with PCR-confirmed SARS-CoV-2 infection or an uninfected control (not recorded which).

Here the CDR3 DNA reads TGCAGTGCCCAACTGGGGACCCGCGAGCAGTACTTC. Amino acids: CSAQLGTREQYF. V and J are TRBV20-1 and TRBJ2-7; D could derive from TRBD1 or TRBD2 (5 bases each). The V gene lost 6 bases and the J gene lost 6 bases, with 15 bases spanning the gap. Germline V lookup: CDR1 DFQATT, CDR2 SNEGSKA (reference sequence). The CDR3 loop spans 12 amino acids.